The rows below give T cell receptor beta chains drawn from one sample of a study of T cell repertoires and HLA-DP antigens. The data were produced by immunoSEQ multiplex PCR, yet TCRdb's version contains in-frame clones alone and is incomplete. The sample has approximately 100,000 clones; about 89% are singletons. These receptors lack a known antigen. The sample was CD4+ T cells from PBMCs. All receptors come from a middle-aged man in good health and CMV-seronegative. Both conserved end residues are trimmed from each CDR3.

CDR3,V,J
SGDRVNEQF,TRBV29-1,TRBJ2-1
ASRFGDRGGETQY,TRBV5-1,TRBJ2-5
ASSEVGNVEKLF,TRBV6-1,TRBJ1-4
ASSQDIGSAPRETQY,TRBV7-9,TRBJ2-5
ASSRDGSYEQY,TRBV5-1,TRBJ2-7
ASSLAASGMTGELF,TRBV5-1,TRBJ2-2
ASSQERERGEQF,TRBV4-3,TRBJ2-1
ASSQQGLNTEAF,TRBV4-1,TRBJ1-1
AWSGQGIGETQY,TRBV30,TRBJ2-5
ASRDRAGANVLT,TRBV7-2,TRBJ2-6
ASSLAIGGRDTEAF,TRBV5-1,TRBJ1-1